These T cell receptor beta chains were read from a single sample in a study of CD8 T cells in Susac syndrome. TCRdb used MiXCR to reprocess the immunoSEQ multiplex PCR reads, holding one entry per CDR3 protein. The table shows 250,000 to 300,000 distinct CDR3 sequences, with approximately 91% occurring only once. The specimen was CD8+ T cells from PBMCs. These receptor sequences come from a human donor with multiple sclerosis. Both conserved end residues are part of each CDR3. The order of the fields is J gene, CDR3 length, clone size, V gene, D gene, CDR3 DNA, CDR3 protein. A D gene is named only where the DNA matches it firmly. The size field is filled for only some rows; it gives once, few, many or a size class.

TRBJ2-5	18	.	TRBV4-3	TRBD2	TGCGCCAGCAGCCAAGCACTAGCGGGGGGCCACGAGAAAGAGACCCAGTACTTC	CASSQALAGGHEKETQYF
TRBJ2-1	16	.	TRBV5-1	.	TGCGCCAGCAGCTTGTTCGTCGGCGGAGACTACAATGAGCAGTTCTTC	CASSLFVGGDYNEQFF
TRBJ2-3	16	few	TRBV29-1	.	TGCAGCGTTGGACCACAGGGTGCGAGGAGCACAGATACGCAGTATTTT	CSVGPQGARSTDTQYF
TRBJ2-1	14	.	TRBV29-1	TRBD2	TGCAGCGTTGAACCCCGGGAGGGGTACAATGAGCAGTTCTTC	CSVEPREGYNEQFF
TRBJ2-1	12	.	TRBV20-1	TRBD2	TGCAGTGCTAGATCGCGGGAGTATGAGCAGTTCTTC	CSARSREYEQFF
TRBJ2-1	13	.	TRBV30	TRBD1	TGTGCCTTTGACAGGGGGGATTACAATGAGCAGTTCTTC	CAFDRGDYNEQFF
TRBJ2-3	16	.	TRBV28	TRBD2	TGTGCCAGCAGTTTATGGGAGCGGGGGAACACAGATACGCAGTATTTT	CASSLWERGNTDTQYF
TRBJ2-1	12	.	TRBV30	.	TGTGCCTGGACGACAGGAGGAAGTTTTGGGTTCTTC	CAWTTGGSFGFF
TRBJ2-6	13	.	TRBV5-4	.	TGTGCCAGCAGCTTCTTCGGGGCCAACGTCCTGACTTTC	CASSFFGANVLTF
TRBJ1-5	19	.	TRBV27	.	TGTGCCAGCAGTTTATCGGGAGGGGGGCTCTCGGAAAGCAATCAGCCCCAGCATTTT	CASSLSGGGLSESNQPQHF
TRBJ1-1	10	.	TRBV20-1	.	TGCAGTGTTCGGAACACTGAAGCTTTCTTT	CSVRNTEAFF
TRBJ2-3	16	.	TRBV15	.	TGTGCCACCAGCAGAGGCGGGACTGCTAGCACAGATACGCAGTATTTT	CATSRGGTASTDTQYF
TRBJ1-1	13	.	TRBV7-3	.	TGTGCCAGCAGCACCGGGGGGTACACTGAAGCTTTCTTT	CASSTGGYTEAFF
TRBJ2-7	15	.	TRBV4-1	TRBD2	TGCGCCAGCAGCCAAGAAAGGACTAGCTTCTACGAGCAGTACTTC	CASSQERTSFYEQYF
TRBJ2-7	15	.	TRBV28	.	TGTGCCAGCAGTTTAGGCGGGGACATCGGGTCTTGGCAGTACTTC	CASSLGGDIGSWQYF
TRBJ2-1	17	.	TRBV14	.	TGTGCCAGCAGCCCCCCGGGGTCCCCGAGCTCCTACAATGAGCAGTTCTTC	CASSPPGSPSSYNEQFF
TRBJ2-1	13	.	TRBV5-6	.	TGTGCCAGCAGCTTGGTTGCGGACAGCGAGCAGTTCTTC	CASSLVADSEQFF
TRBJ2-1	14	.	TRBV28	TRBD2	TGTGCCAGCTCCCCAAGCGGGGGGGACGGTGAGCAGTTCTTC	CASSPSGGDGEQFF
TRBJ2-1	16	.	TRBV15	.	TGTGCCACCAGCAGAGACCGGGGGAGCGTAATGGCTGAGCAGTTCTTC	CATSRDRGSVMAEQFF
TRBJ2-7	16	.	TRBV7-2	TRBD2	TGTGCCAGCAGCTTATACGTAGGGGAGGGGTCCTACGAGCAGTACTTC	CASSLYVGEGSYEQYF
TRBJ2-7	15	.	TRBV20-1	TRBD1	TGCAGTGCTAGATTTTGGACAGGGAGTTCCTACGAGCAGTACTTC	CSARFWTGSSYEQYF
TRBJ2-7	14	once	TRBV4-3	.	TGCGCCAGCAGCAAGATCGGGCGGGTCTACGAGCAGTACTTC	CASSKIGRVYEQYF
TRBJ2-5	14	.	TRBV29-1	.	TGCAGCGTTGAAGGGCCGGTGTACCAAGAGACCCAGTACTTC	CSVEGPVYQETQYF
TRBJ2-1	15	.	TRBV4-1	.	TGCGCCAGCAGCCAAGAACCAGCGGAATACAATGAGCAGTTCTTC	CASSQEPAEYNEQFF
TRBJ2-5	13	.	TRBV27	.	TGTGCCAGCAGTTTTCTTAGCCAAGAGACCCAGTACTTC	CASSFLSQETQYF
TRBJ1-2	12	.	TRBV30	.	TGTGCCTGGAGTCCCGGGGCCTATGGCTACACCTTC	CAWSPGAYGYTF
TRBJ1-2	13	.	TRBV29-1	TRBD1	TGCAGCGTTGAAGGGATTGACAGGGATGGCTACACCTTC	CSVEGIDRDGYTF
TRBJ1-2	16	.	TRBV5-1	.	TGCGCCAGCAGCTTGGCCCCTTTGGGCAGATTCTATGGCTACACCTTC	CASSLAPLGRFYGYTF
TRBJ2-1	17	.	TRBV3-1	TRBD2	TGTGCCAGCAGCCAAGGAGGCGGGACTAGGTTCATAGGTGAGCAGTTCTTC	CASSQGGGTRFIGEQFF
TRBJ1-1	14	.	TRBV4-2	.	TGTGCCAGCAGCCAAGATTTCGGGGGTACTGAAGCTTTCTTT	CASSQDFGGTEAFF
TRBJ2-7	15	.	TRBV7-9	TRBD1	TGTGCCAGCAGCTCCAGACAGGGGAGCTCCTACGAGCAGTACTTC	CASSSRQGSSYEQYF
TRBJ2-1	16	.	TRBV2	TRBD2	TGTGCCAGCAGTGAAGCGCGAGCGGGGGGGTACAATGAGCAGTTCTTC	CASSEARAGGYNEQFF
TRBJ1-3	15	.	TRBV7-9	.	TGTGCCAGCAGCTCGTCCGGTCCCTCTGGAAACACCATATATTTT	CASSSSGPSGNTIYF
TRBJ2-2	15	.	TRBV30	.	TGTGCCTGGAGTCCGGGGCAGGGCAACACCGGGGAGCTGTTTTTT	CAWSPGQGNTGELFF
TRBJ2-1	15	.	TRBV7-9	.	TGTGCCAGCAGCTTAGGAGCGGTCTCCTACAATGAGCAGTTCTTC	CASSLGAVSYNEQFF
TRBJ2-3	15	.	TRBV6-1	.	TGTGCCAGCAGTGAAGAAGGGGGGGGGACAGATACGCAGTATTTT	CASSEEGGGTDTQYF
TRBJ2-5	12	.	TRBV19	.	TGTGCCAGTAGTATAGGGCAAGAGGCCCAGTACTTC	CASSIGQEAQYF
TRBJ2-7	14	.	TRBV5-8	.	TGTGCCAGCAGCTTGGTTCAACCCGTGGGCGAGCAGTACTTC	CASSLVQPVGEQYF
TRBJ1-1	15	.	TRBV6-5	.	TGTGCCAGCAGTCCAGGACGCAGGATCGACACTGAAGCTTTCTTT	CASSPGRRIDTEAFF
TRBJ2-5	13	.	TRBV5-4	.	TGTGCCAGCAGCTCCGAAGATTTTAAGACCCAGTACTTC	CASSSEDFKTQYF
TRBJ2-7	16	.	TRBV6-2/TRBV6-3	TRBD1	TGTGCCAGCAGTTCGGGACAGGGGACTACCCGCTACGAGCAGTACTTC	CASSSGQGTTRYEQYF
TRBJ2-1	12	.	TRBV29-1	.	TGCAGCGTATGGACAAGCTACAATGAGCAGTTCTTC	CSVWTSYNEQFF
TRBJ2-7	12	.	TRBV2	.	TGTGCCAGCAGAATTAACTCCTACGAGCAGTACTTC	CASRINSYEQYF
TRBJ2-7	14	.	TRBV12-3/TRBV12-4	.	TGTGCCAGCAGCCCACGGGTGGGCTCTTTCGAGCAGTACTTC	CASSPRVGSFEQYF
TRBJ2-3	13	.	TRBV7-9	.	TGTGCCAGCAGCTATCAAGGGACACCAACCGGTTATTTT	CASSYQGTPTGYF
TRBJ1-5	14	.	TRBV20-1	.	TGCAGTGCTAGAGTGGCAGTAAGAGATCAGCCCCAGCATTTT	CSARVAVRDQPQHF
TRBJ2-1	13	.	TRBV4-3	.	TGCGCCAGCAGCCAACTTCAAGGGGATGAGCAGTTCTTC	CASSQLQGDEQFF
TRBJ2-7	13	.	TRBV3-1	.	TGTGCCAGCAGCCCCCGGACAGACTACGAGCAGTACTTC	CASSPRTDYEQYF
TRBJ2-2	15	.	TRBV4-1	.	TGCGCCAGCAGCCAAGGGGCCCAGTTCACCGGGGAGCTGTTTTTT	CASSQGAQFTGELFF
TRBJ2-3	14	few	TRBV27	TRBD2	TGTGCCAGCAGTCCCCTGGGAGGGAAGGATACGCAGTATTTT	CASSPLGGKDTQYF
TRBJ2-5	13	.	TRBV4-3	.	TGCGCCAGCAGCCAAGGCAACCAAGAGACCCAGTACTTC	CASSQGNQETQYF
TRBJ1-4	13	.	TRBV2	TRBD1	TGTGCCACCTTGGGACAGGGGAATGAAAAACTGTTTTTT	CATLGQGNEKLFF
TRBJ2-3	17	.	TRBV27	TRBD2	TGTGCCAGCAGTTTATCCCTCGGGCGGGGGGACACAGATACGCAGTATTTT	CASSLSLGRGDTDTQYF
TRBJ2-3	18	.	TRBV15	.	TGTGCCACCAGCAGAGCCGAGGAGGGGGCAGGGCACACAGATACGCAGTATTTT	CATSRAEEGAGHTDTQYF
TRBJ1-5	19	.	TRBV2	.	TGTGCCAGCAGTGAATCCAGGAGTTGGAGGGCCTATAGCAATCAGCCCCAGCATTTT	CASSESRSWRAYSNQPQHF
TRBJ2-2	16	.	TRBV3-1	.	TGTGCCAGCAGCCAAGATAGGAGCGGGTGGTCCGGGGAGCTGTTTTTT	CASSQDRSGWSGELFF
TRBJ1-4	14	.	TRBV28	.	TGTGCCAGCAGATCCGGCAGGACTAATGAAAAACTGTTTTTT	CASRSGRTNEKLFF
TRBJ2-1	17	.	TRBV12-3/TRBV12-4	TRBD2	TGTGCCAGCAGTTTAGACGGACTAGCGGGAACGAACAATGAGCAGTTCTTC	CASSLDGLAGTNNEQFF
TRBJ1-2	13	once	TRBV6-6	.	TGTGCCAGCAGTTACTCCGATAACTATGGCTACACCTTC	CASSYSDNYGYTF
TRBJ1-1	13	.	TRBV6-2/TRBV6-3	.	TGTGCCAGCAAGCATCCGGGACACACTGAAGCTTTCTTT	CASKHPGHTEAFF